This TCR beta chain was recovered during a study of blood T cell repertoires in COVID-19. The table came from immunoSEQ multiplex PCR; TCRdb's copy has only in-frame clones and leaves some out. The sample lists over 75,000 clones, roughly nine tenths occurring once. The ends lost 4 bases at V and 2 bases at J; junction bases unmatched: 10. The CDR3 extends over 17 amino acids. The germline gives CDR1 LGHNA, CDR2 YNFKEQ. The sequence came from a woman of 80 years or more with active COVID-19. The chain carries TRBV4-2 and TRBJ2-1; 8 bases map to TRBD2. Specimen: peripheral blood. This chain's CDR3 is CASSLQSGRGTYNEQFF. The CDR3 DNA follows: TGTGCCAGCAGCCTCCAAAGCGGGAGAGGGACCTACAATGAGCAGTTCTTC.